A selection of T cell receptor beta chains follows, all from one sample in a study of blood T cell repertoires in COVID-19. Profiled with immunoSEQ multiplex PCR; TCRdb holds only in-frame clones, not every one. The sample consists of some 150,000 clones, around 89% of them appearing once. Sequencing was carried out using peripheral blood. These receptor sequences come from a woman older than 75 with acute or convalescent COVID-19. Each CDR3 is given with its conserved first and last residue. Fields, in order: clone size, J gene, V gene, D gene, CDR3 DNA, CDR3 protein. The D gene is left open where the match is weak. The size entry is marked missing in some rows and otherwise reads once, few, many or a size class.

abundance: NA; j_gene: TRBJ2-4; v_gene: TRBV3-1/TRBV3-2; d_gene: TRBD2; CDR3nt: TGTGCCAGCGGGGGAGGGGTCAAAAACATTCAGTACTTC; CDR3aa: CASGGGVKNIQYF
abundance: NA; j_gene: TRBJ1-3; v_gene: TRBV5-5; d_gene: NA; CDR3nt: TGTGCCAGCAGCCTTCCCCGGACAGCCGACTCTGGAAACACCATATATTTT; CDR3aa: CASSLPRTADSGNTIYF
abundance: NA; j_gene: TRBJ1-1; v_gene: TRBV3-1/TRBV3-2; d_gene: NA; CDR3nt: TGTGCCAGCAGCCAACCGGGGATGAACACTGAAGCTTTCTTT; CDR3aa: CASSQPGMNTEAFF
abundance: once; j_gene: TRBJ2-1; v_gene: TRBV7-3; d_gene: NA; CDR3nt: TGTGCCAGCAGCTTAGGGCGCTACAATGAGCAGTTCTTC; CDR3aa: CASSLGRYNEQFF
abundance: NA; j_gene: TRBJ2-3; v_gene: TRBV10-1; d_gene: NA; CDR3nt: TGCGCCAGCAGTGCGTCCCGTGATACGCAGTATTTT; CDR3aa: CASSASRDTQYF
abundance: NA; j_gene: TRBJ1-6; v_gene: TRBV5-5; d_gene: NA; CDR3nt: TGTGCCAGCAGCTTGGGTCAGGCTAATTCACCCCTCCACTTT; CDR3aa: CASSLGQANSPLHF
abundance: NA; j_gene: TRBJ1-5; v_gene: TRBV7-3; d_gene: NA; CDR3nt: TGTGCCAGCAGTCCCCAGGACCGCGTGGGGAGACGGCAGCCCCAGCATTTT; CDR3aa: CASSPQDRVGRRQPQHF
abundance: NA; j_gene: TRBJ1-6; v_gene: TRBV5-1; d_gene: NA; CDR3nt: TGCGCCAGCAGCCCTCGGGGTGGTTCACCCCTCCACTTT; CDR3aa: CASSPRGGSPLHF
abundance: NA; j_gene: TRBJ1-1; v_gene: TRBV21-1; d_gene: NA; CDR3nt: TGTGCCAGCAGCAAAGACAGGGAGGGCACTGAAGCTTTCTTT; CDR3aa: CASSKDREGTEAFF
abundance: NA; j_gene: TRBJ1-1; v_gene: TRBV3-1/TRBV3-2; d_gene: TRBD1; CDR3nt: TGTGCCAGCAGCCAAGAAGCCGGGGCAGGGGGCTTGGACACTGAAGCTTTCTTT; CDR3aa: CASSQEAGAGGLDTEAFF
abundance: NA; j_gene: TRBJ2-2; v_gene: TRBV7-9; d_gene: NA; CDR3nt: TGTGCCAGCAGCTTAGCGGCTGTGGTATACACCGGGGAGCTGTTTTTT; CDR3aa: CASSLAAVVYTGELFF
abundance: NA; j_gene: TRBJ1-1; v_gene: TRBV30; d_gene: NA; CDR3nt: TGTGCCTGGAGCAGGGAATACGCGACTGAAGCTTTCTTT; CDR3aa: CAWSREYATEAFF
abundance: NA; j_gene: TRBJ2-7; v_gene: TRBV6-5; d_gene: NA; CDR3nt: TGTGCCAGCAGACCCGGGTCTTTCGAAAGGCAGTACTTC; CDR3aa: CASRPGSFERQYF
abundance: NA; j_gene: TRBJ1-6; v_gene: TRBV5-4; d_gene: NA; CDR3nt: TGTGCCAGCAGCTCGCAAACAGGGAGCTCCTATAATTCACCCCTCCACTTT; CDR3aa: CASSSQTGSSYNSPLHF
abundance: NA; j_gene: TRBJ2-7; v_gene: TRBV11-2; d_gene: NA; CDR3nt: TGTGCCAGCAGCTTAGAGAGTACCGGGGGGTACTTC; CDR3aa: CASSLESTGGYF
abundance: once; j_gene: TRBJ2-6; v_gene: TRBV5-1; d_gene: NA; CDR3nt: TGCGCCAGCAGCTTGGAGGGGTCGGCTGGGGCCAACGTCCTGACTTTC; CDR3aa: CASSLEGSAGANVLTF
abundance: NA; j_gene: TRBJ1-4; v_gene: TRBV6-5; d_gene: NA; CDR3nt: TGTGCCAGCAGTTCAAATGAAAAACTGTTTTTT; CDR3aa: CASSSNEKLFF
abundance: few; j_gene: TRBJ2-7; v_gene: TRBV7-9; d_gene: TRBD1; CDR3nt: TGTGCCAGCAGCGTCCCAGGGGGCCATTACGAGCAGTACTTC; CDR3aa: CASSVPGGHYEQYF
abundance: NA; j_gene: TRBJ1-2; v_gene: TRBV5-1; d_gene: NA; CDR3nt: TGCGCCAGCAGCTTTATTGTGGGGGCCTATGGCTACACCTTC; CDR3aa: CASSFIVGAYGYTF
abundance: NA; j_gene: TRBJ2-6; v_gene: TRBV9; d_gene: TRBD1; CDR3nt: TGTGCCAGCAGCCACCGGGACAGGGTTACTGGGGCCAACGTCCTGACTTTC; CDR3aa: CASSHRDRVTGANVLTF
abundance: NA; j_gene: TRBJ1-4; v_gene: TRBV2; d_gene: TRBD1; CDR3nt: TGTGCCAGCAGTGAAGCGCTCGGAGGGGGCTATGAAAAACTGTTTTTT; CDR3aa: CASSEALGGGYEKLFF
abundance: NA; j_gene: TRBJ2-7; v_gene: TRBV7-9; d_gene: NA; CDR3nt: TGTGCCAGCAGCGAGGACAGGCCAAAGGGGGGTTACGAGCAGTACTTC; CDR3aa: CASSEDRPKGGYEQYF
abundance: NA; j_gene: TRBJ1-2; v_gene: TRBV5-4; d_gene: NA; CDR3nt: TGTGCCAGCAGCTTGGGGGGCTTCGTTCGGGATGGCTACACCTTC; CDR3aa: CASSLGGFVRDGYTF
abundance: NA; j_gene: TRBJ2-3; v_gene: TRBV6-4; d_gene: TRBD1; CDR3nt: TGTGCCAGCAGTGACTCCCCCGGGACAGGGAGCACAGATACGCAGTATTTT; CDR3aa: CASSDSPGTGSTDTQYF
abundance: NA; j_gene: TRBJ2-2; v_gene: TRBV12-5; d_gene: TRBD1; CDR3nt: TGTGCTAGTGGTTTTACGACAGGGAACTTCGTCACCGGGGAGCTGTTTTTT; CDR3aa: CASGFTTGNFVTGELFF
abundance: NA; j_gene: TRBJ1-2; v_gene: TRBV3-1/TRBV3-2; d_gene: NA; CDR3nt: TGTGCCAGCAGCATGAGTTTTAGTGGCTACACCTTC; CDR3aa: CASSMSFSGYTF
abundance: NA; j_gene: TRBJ2-7; v_gene: TRBV27; d_gene: NA; CDR3nt: TGTGCCAGCAGTTTCGGGAACAGGAGGGTTCCCTACGAGCAGTACTTC; CDR3aa: CASSFGNRRVPYEQYF
abundance: NA; j_gene: TRBJ1-2; v_gene: TRBV7-2; d_gene: NA; CDR3nt: TGTGCCAGCAGCCAAAATCCGGCAGGGCTTTATGGCTACACCTTC; CDR3aa: CASSQNPAGLYGYTF
abundance: NA; j_gene: TRBJ2-5; v_gene: TRBV5-5; d_gene: NA; CDR3nt: TGTGCCAGCAGCTTGTGGATGGCGGCAAACCAAGAGACCCAGTACTTC; CDR3aa: CASSLWMAANQETQYF
abundance: NA; j_gene: TRBJ1-1; v_gene: TRBV10-3; d_gene: NA; CDR3nt: TGTGCCATCGGCGGGGTAGGGGCCCCCATGAACACTGAAGCTTTCTTT; CDR3aa: CAIGGVGAPMNTEAFF
abundance: NA; j_gene: TRBJ1-4; v_gene: TRBV7-6; d_gene: TRBD1; CDR3nt: TGTGCCAGCACCCTAGGGGGTGGGACAGGCAATGAAAAACTGTTTTTT; CDR3aa: CASTLGGGTGNEKLFF
abundance: NA; j_gene: TRBJ1-1; v_gene: TRBV12-3/TRBV12-4; d_gene: NA; CDR3nt: TGTGCCAGCAGTCAAACAGCGAACACTGAAGCTTTCTTT; CDR3aa: CASSQTANTEAFF
abundance: NA; j_gene: TRBJ1-1; v_gene: TRBV30; d_gene: NA; CDR3nt: TGTGCCTGGAAGAGGAGTTCCACTGAAGCTTTCTTT; CDR3aa: CAWKRSSTEAFF
abundance: NA; j_gene: TRBJ2-6; v_gene: TRBV30; d_gene: NA; CDR3nt: TGTGCCTGGAGTGGTATGGGCCACTCTGGGGCCAACGTCCTGACTTTC; CDR3aa: CAWSGMGHSGANVLTF
abundance: NA; j_gene: TRBJ2-1; v_gene: TRBV6-5; d_gene: TRBD2; CDR3nt: TGTGCCAGCAGTACCCTAGCGGGGGGACAGTTCTTC; CDR3aa: CASSTLAGGQFF
abundance: NA; j_gene: TRBJ1-1; v_gene: TRBV13; d_gene: NA; CDR3nt: TGTGCCAGCAGCTTAGGGGTTGATAGCCCTGTGAACACTGAAGCTTTCTTT; CDR3aa: CASSLGVDSPVNTEAFF
abundance: NA; j_gene: TRBJ1-2; v_gene: TRBV13; d_gene: NA; CDR3nt: TGTGCCAGCAGCTTTCGTTCTAACTATGGCTACACCTTC; CDR3aa: CASSFRSNYGYTF
abundance: few; j_gene: TRBJ1-1; v_gene: TRBV19; d_gene: NA; CDR3nt: TGTGCCAGTAGTAACACACAGAACACTGAAGCTTTCTTT; CDR3aa: CASSNTQNTEAFF
abundance: NA; j_gene: TRBJ2-1; v_gene: TRBV5-1; d_gene: TRBD1; CDR3nt: TGCGCCAGCAGCTTGATGCCCAGTCCAGGGGGCTCCTACAATGAGCAGTTCTTC; CDR3aa: CASSLMPSPGGSYNEQFF
abundance: NA; j_gene: TRBJ2-1; v_gene: TRBV19; d_gene: TRBD2; CDR3nt: TGTGCCAGTGCAACCCTCGGGGGGTTCGGCGAGCAGTTCTTC; CDR3aa: CASATLGGFGEQFF
abundance: NA; j_gene: TRBJ1-1; v_gene: TRBV6-5; d_gene: NA; CDR3nt: TGTGCCAGCAGTTACTCTGGGGGGACTGAAGCTTTCTTT; CDR3aa: CASSYSGGTEAFF